This TCR beta chain is drawn from a study of T cell responses to AZD1222 COVID-19 vaccine (dated by TCRdb to the early 2020s). For the wider study: AZD1222 recipients whose second dose came at about 4 weeks and those whose second dose came at about 12 weeks were combined into one group, since spike-specific TCR depth and breadth did not differ between the two schedules. Enrollment into the trials was organized by age into subgroups of 18-55, 56-69 and 70-plus years, and those subgroups contained roughly 150, 30 and 60 TCR-sequenced participants, respectively. A total of approximately 240 trial participants underwent TCR sequencing, of whom about 210 received two doses of AZD1222 and some 26 received two doses of the MenACWY control vaccine.

The time point label corresponds to: baseline before first vaccination. Samples from vaccinated people were obtained from the UK trials COV001 and COV002, which included a single-blind randomized controlled phase 2/3 trial of AZD1222 (ChAdOx1 nCoV-19) in healthy adults. Trial participant PBMC samples were collected at day 0 and day 28 after the second dose for TCRbeta chain sequencing. Taken from the germline V gene, the CDR1 and CDR2 loops are SGHDN and FVKESK. Measured from the cysteine to the phenylalanine, the CDR3 is 17 residues long. Only the CDR3 portion is preserved as DNA: 51 bases, with reading frame beginning at the first base. Clipping removes 3 bases from V and 3 bases from J, with 11 as the unmatched junction base count. The investigation overall reported the following: Epitopes outside the regions mutated in the B.1.351 and B.1.1.7 variants were reportedly recognized by nearly half of the unique spike-specific TCRs. Spike-specific TCR breadth and depth rose significantly after two AZD1222 doses compared with day 0 and with MenACWY recipients. Because no samples from the day 14 peak response were available, repertoires could be characterized only after the peak T cell response. Most participants were white British and females outnumbered males, and the authors suggested that clonal diversity may have been underestimated. Conclusions about previously exposed vaccinees were limited because only 6 or 7 AZD1222 recipients were SARS-CoV-2 seropositive at baseline. The whole spike protein was spanned by vaccine-associated CD4 TCRs, and dominant responses were seen in regions 160-218 and 743-854. In the small 56-69-year group, the increase in depth fell short of significance, most likely because of low power.

The CDR3 regions of human TCRbeta chains were analyzed by immunosequencing. From the authors' description of their analysis: Repertoire TCRs were checked for matches against a reference library of SARS-CoV-2-specific TCRs that had been generated using the MIRA antigen-specificity platform. Breadth meant the fraction of unique TCRs that were SARS-CoV-2-associated, whereas depth meant the fraction of total T cells that were SARS-CoV-2-associated. Using the MIRA data, each spike-specific TCR was assigned both to the spike region to which the TCR was reactive and to a CD4 or CD8 class. Log10-transformed breadth and depth values were compared by one-way ANOVA with Sidak's multiple comparisons tests. TCRdb carries this immuneACCESS record with in-frame sequences only. Its versions omit some clonotypes, under half of them owing to an unresolved V gene in the studies checked, with the rest unexplained. V, J and clone size were drawn from that table, and D and trimming were deduced from the DNA. For this sample there are approximately 180,000 clones; approximately 88% appear just once. Approximately 1.6% of the sample is held by the ten biggest clonotypes.

This clone was picked up a small number of times. Its antigen has not been determined. Within one base of it there is no much larger clone, and no base qualities were kept. Sequences were derived from peripheral blood, sampled on day 0 of AZD1222 vaccination. This TCR was recovered from an adult in good health. The receptor chain draws on TRBV14 and TRBJ1-2; 9 central bases correspond to TRBD1. The nucleotides are TGTGCCAGCAGCCACAACAGGGGGCGATGGAGCGACTATGGCTACACCTTC. Protein translation: CASSHNRGRWSDYGYTF.